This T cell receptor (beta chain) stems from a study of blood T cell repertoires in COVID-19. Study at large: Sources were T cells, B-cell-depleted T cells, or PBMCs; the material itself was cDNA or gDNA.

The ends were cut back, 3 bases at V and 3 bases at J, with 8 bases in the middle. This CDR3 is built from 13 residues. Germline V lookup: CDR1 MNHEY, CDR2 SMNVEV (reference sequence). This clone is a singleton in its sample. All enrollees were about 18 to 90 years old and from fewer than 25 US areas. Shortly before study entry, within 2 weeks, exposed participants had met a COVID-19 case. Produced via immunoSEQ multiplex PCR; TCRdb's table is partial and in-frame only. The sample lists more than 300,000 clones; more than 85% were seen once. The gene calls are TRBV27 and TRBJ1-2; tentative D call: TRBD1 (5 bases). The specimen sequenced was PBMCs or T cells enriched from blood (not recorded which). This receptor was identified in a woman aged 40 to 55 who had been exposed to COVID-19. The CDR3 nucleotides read TGTGCCAGCAGTTTCGCCAGGGACTATGGCTACACCTTC. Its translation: CASSFARDYGYTF.